The 21 T cell receptor beta chains reported below all come from one sample, sequenced in a study of CD8 T cells in ankylosing spondylitis. TCRdb reprocessed the 5' RACE reads with MiXCR, giving one entry per CDR3 protein. The table has fewer than 400,000 distinct CDR3 sequences, approximately 15% seen once. Sequenced input: blood, either unsorted or a sorted T cell fraction (not recorded which). These receptor sequences come from a male donor with ankylosing spondylitis or in good health (not recorded which).

Only a few counts were recorded for this clonotype. The chain is built from TRBV5-1 and TRBJ2-3, with 10 bases identical to TRBD2. The CDR3 contains 15 residues. Germline V gene sequence: CDR1 SGHRS, CDR2 YFSETQ. V dropped 4 bases and J dropped 2; count of bases not matched to a gene: 4. This chain's CDR3 is CASSLAGEPTDTQYF. The CDR3 region has the DNA TGCGCCAGCAGCCTAGCGGGGGAGCCCACAGATACGCAGTATTTT. The full variable domain, completed using reference TRBV5-1 and TRBJ2-3, is KAGVTQTPRYLIKTRGQQVTLSCSPISGHRSVSWYQQTPGQGLQFLFEYFSETQRNKGNFPGRFSGRQFSNSRSEMNVSTLELGDSALYLCASSLAGEPTDTQYFGPGTRLTVL.

This clonotype was recorded at least ten times. The CDR3 DNA reads as TGCGCCAGCAGCTTGGATTATGCGGGGGAGACAGATACGCAGTATTTT. Translation: CASSLDYAGETDTQYF. V is TRBV5-1 and J is TRBJ2-3; 7 bases line up with TRBD2. This CDR3 is built from 16 residues. Germline CDR1 and CDR2: SGHRS and YFSETQ. V lost 0 bases and J lost 3; bases outside the gene matches: 7.

The rearrangement uses TRBV12-3 or TRBV12-4 and TRBJ1-1; 7 positions match TRBD1. This CDR3 is 13 amino acids long. V lost 2 bases and J lost 9; bases outside the gene matches: 6. The CDR3 nucleotides are TGTGCCAGCAGTTTACGTCGACAGGGTCAAGCTTTCTTT. It specifies CASSLRRQGQAFF.

The rearrangement links TRBV7-8 to TRBJ2-5; possibly TRBD2 for D (5 bases). V lost 1 base and J 5 bases, leaving 8 bases between the germline ends. This CDR3 spans 13 amino acids. Germline assignment: CDR1 SGHVS and CDR2 FQNEAQ. In DNA form, the CDR3 reads TGTGCCAGCAGCTTAGGAGTAGCGGAGACCCAGTACTTC. Protein sequence: CASSLGVAETQYF.

This clonotype has more than one count but fewer than ten. This rearrangement joins TRBV27 to TRBJ1-2; TRBD1 aligns across 7 bases. V lost 4 bases and J lost 3; bases outside the gene matches: 8. CDR1 is MNHEY and CDR2 is SMNVEV in the germline V gene (reference sequence). CDR3 length: 15 amino acids. CDR3 sequence: CASSSRDSTYYGYTF. CDR3 sequence (DNA): TGTGCCAGCAGTTCGCGGGACAGTACCTACTATGGCTACACCTTC.

The chain carries TRBV6-1 and TRBJ1-2, with 9 bases fitting TRBD1. The CDR3 is 13 residues long. V gave up 7 bases and J gave up 7 bases; unmatched junction bases: 7. CDR1 and CDR2 from the germline V gene are MNHNS and SASEGT. The CDR3 coding sequence is TGTGCCAGCACCACAACGACAGGGGGTGGCTACACCTTC. Translating gives CASTTTTGGGYTF.

This clonotype has only a few counts. The rearrangement joins TRBV7-2 to TRBJ2-5, with D hard to call. CDR1 is SGHTA, CDR2 FQGNSA, per germline. Between the trimmed V and J ends, which lost 2 bases and 2 bases, there was a span of 9 bases. This CDR3 spans 14 amino acids. The CDR3 sequence: CASSLSPVQETQYF. The CDR3 coding sequence is TGTGCCAGCAGCTTAAGTCCGGTTCAAGAGACCCAGTACTTC.

The genes are TRBV11-2 and TRBJ2-7, with D uncertain. The CDR3 extends over 12 amino acids. The germline V gene encodes CDR1 SGHAT and CDR2 FQNNGV. V shed 0 bases and J shed 12 bases, with 12 bases lying between them. The CDR3 DNA follows: TGTGCCAGCAGCTTAGATCTACCCGCGCGGTACTTC. It is translated as CASSLDLPARYF.

The V gene is TRBV12-3 or TRBV12-4, the J gene TRBJ2-6; a possible D gene is TRBD1 (5 bases). This CDR3 is built from 15 residues. V gave up 4 bases and J gave up 6 bases, with 13 bases separating them. In nucleotides, the CDR3 is TGTGCCAGCAGTTCTAAGGGGTATGAGGCCAACGTCCTGACTTTC. Translating it yields CASSSKGYEANVLTF.

This chain connects TRBV29-1 to TRBJ2-1; D uncertain. CDR1 SQVTM and CDR2 ANQGSEA come from the germline V gene. With 2 bases removed from V and 7 bases from J, the gap between germline ends came to 12 bases. CDR3 length: 13 amino acids. This CDR3 reads CSVELSILNEQFF. CDR3 DNA sequence: TGCAGCGTTGAACTGAGCATTTTGAATGAGCAGTTCTTC.

In DNA form, the CDR3 reads TGTGCCTGGAGTGAACCGGGACAGGGGTACGAGCAGTACTTC. This encodes CAWSEPGQGYEQYF. The chain links TRBV30 to TRBJ2-7; 10 nucleotides align to TRBD1. The CDR3 covers 14 residues. J gave up 4 bases and V 1 base, and 4 bases lay outside the gene matches. Germline CDR1 reads GTSNPN; CDR2 reads SVGIG (reference sequence).

The CDR3 protein is CAWSADRGAYEQYF. In DNA form, the CDR3 reads TGTGCCTGGAGCGCGGACAGGGGGGCCTACGAGCAGTACTTC. The chain links TRBV30 to TRBJ2-7, with 10 bases identical to TRBD1. J lost 2 bases, V lost 3 bases, and 4 bases had no gene match. Germline CDR1 GTSNPN, CDR2 SVGIG (reference sequence). The CDR3 covers 14 residues.

This clonotype occurred a few times. This rearrangement joins TRBV4-1 to TRBJ2-7; 7 bases are a match to TRBD1. The CDR3 spans 14 residues. Germline V gene data show CDR1 as MGHRA and CDR2 as YSYEKL. Losses at the gene ends were 3 bases for V and 3 bases for J; bases not matched to a gene: 5. DNA of the CDR3: TGCGCCAGCAGCCAGCACGCAGGGGGCTACGAGCAGTACTTC. Translated, it gives CASSQHAGGYEQYF.

This clonotype was counted only a few times. The chain employs TRBV20-1 and TRBJ2-1; TRBD2 agrees at 13 bases. The CDR3 totals 16 residues. Germline-derived CDR1 and CDR2 are DFQATT and SNEGSKA (reference sequence). Germline trimming cut 7 bases from V and 4 bases from J; bases unmatched to any gene: 10. The CDR3 protein is CSVRTSGGYPYNEQFF. The CDR3 bases are TGCAGTGTCAGGACTAGCGGGGGCTACCCATACAATGAGCAGTTCTTC.

This sequence joins TRBV20-1 and TRBJ2-3; perhaps TRBD2 as D (6 bases). Germline V gives CDR1 DFQATT, CDR2 SNEGSKA (reference sequence). The V gene lost 0 bases and the J gene lost 1 base, with 11 bases spanning the gap. CDR3 size: 15 residues. CDR3 sequence: CSARESGGGTDTQYF. CDR3 nucleotides: TGCAGTGCTAGAGAGAGCGGCGGGGGCACAGATACGCAGTATTTT.

This clonotype was recorded many times. This rearrangement joins TRBV5-1 to TRBJ2-7; D uncertain. CDR3 length: 14 amino acids. V shed 0 bases and J shed 4 bases, with 11 bases lying between them. The germline V gene has CDR1 SGHRS and CDR2 YFSETQ. The CDR3 DNA follows: TGCGCCAGCAGCTTGGACGCCAGAGATTACGAGCAGTACTTC. The encoded protein is CASSLDARDYEQYF.

This clonotype was seen more than once but under ten times. This sequence joins TRBV19 and TRBJ2-2; D not certain. Germline V gives CDR1 LNHDA, CDR2 SQIVND (reference sequence). Trimming took 5 bases from V and 3 from J, leaving 10 bases between them. This CDR3 region has 14 residues. DNA of the CDR3: TGTGCCAGTAGTGCCTCCTCGTACACCGGGGAGCTGTTTTTT. Translation gives CASSASSYTGELFF.

The V and J genes are TRBV25-1 and TRBJ2-1; D gene unclear. Germline V lookup: CDR1 MGHDK, CDR2 SYGVNS. V was clipped by 8 bases and J by 5 bases, with 19 bases between them. The CDR3 is 15 residues long. In DNA form, the CDR3 reads TGTGCCAGCGGTCCCCTCCGATCCGATCACAATGAGCAGTTCTTC. Residues: CASGPLRSDHNEQFF.

The chain recombines TRBV5-1 with TRBJ1-4; 9 bases agree with TRBD1. The CDR3 consists of 14 residues. From germline, CDR1 is SGHRS and CDR2 YFSETQ. After removal of 4 bases from V and 9 bases from J, the junction contained 7 bases not matched to a gene. This CDR3 is CASSGTGSQQKLFF. CDR3 sequence (DNA): TGCGCCAGCAGCGGGACAGGGTCCCAACAAAAACTGTTTTTT.

This clonotype was found many times. The chain couples TRBV3-1 to TRBJ2-2, with unresolved D. The CDR3 is made up of 18 amino acids. The V and J ends lost 3 bases and 4 bases respectively, with 21 bases between them. From germline, CDR1 is LGHDT and CDR2 YNNKEL (reference sequence). CDR3: CASSQRMGGSAITGELFF. The CDR3 region has the DNA TGTGCCAGCAGCCAGAGGATGGGTGGGTCGGCCATCACCGGGGAGCTGTTTTTT.

At least ten counts were recorded for this clonotype. This chain uses TRBV11-3 with TRBJ1-1, with D maybe TRBD1 (5 bases). Trimming pared 1 base from V and 1 base from J, leaving 10 bases between. Germline CDR1 is SGHNT and CDR2 is YENEEA. The CDR3 contains 15 residues. The CDR3 region has the DNA TGTGCCAGCAGCTTAGGGGGGAGTCGGAACACTGAAGCTTTCTTT. Its protein is CASSLGGSRNTEAFF.